These T cell receptor beta chains were read from a single sample in a study of blood T cell repertoires in COVID-19. Using immunoSEQ multiplex PCR, the repertoire was profiled, and TCRdb retains in-frame clones only, with some absent. This table has about 350,000 clones, approximately 91% appearing once. The specimen was peripheral blood. The receptors were sampled from a woman in her seventies with COVID-19, enrolled during active disease. The CDR3 runs from the conserved cysteine through the conserved F or W. D genes are given only for firm matches.

>TRBD1|TRBJ1-3|TRBV18
TGTGCCAGCTCACAAGAACAGGGGGCGACTGGAAACACCATATATTTT
CASSQEQGATGNTIYF
>NA|TRBJ1-5|TRBV2
TGTGCCAGCAGTGAGTCAGGGTTAAATCAGCCCCAGCATTTT
CASSESGLNQPQHF
>TRBD2|TRBJ2-5|TRBV6-6
TGTGCCAGCAGCTCACGTCCGGGACTAGCGGGGGGGCCTTGGGAAAAAGAGACCCAGTACTTC
CASSSRPGLAGGPWEKETQYF
>NA|TRBJ1-2|TRBV7-2
TGTGCCAGCAGTCTACCCGGGGTCACCTCCTATGGCTACACCTTC
CASSLPGVTSYGYTF
>TRBD1|TRBJ1-5|TRBV19
TGTGCCAGTAACACAGGGGATCAGCCCCAGCATTTT
CASNTGDQPQHF
>NA|TRBJ2-7|TRBV12-3/TRBV12-4
TGTGCCAGCAGTTTCATCGGGGGAAGCGAGCAGTACTTC
CASSFIGGSEQYF
>NA|TRBJ2-7|TRBV7-8
TGTGCCAGCAGCTTAGGTAGTGGTTTGGGGCCCTCCTACGAGCAGTACTTC
CASSLGSGLGPSYEQYF
>TRBD1|TRBJ1-3|TRBV10-3
TGTGCCATCAGGGACAGGGAGGGATCTGGAAACACCATATATTTT
CAIRDREGSGNTIYF
>NA|TRBJ1-1|TRBV6-2/TRBV6-3
TGTGCCAGCAGCCTCAGGGGTCACACTGAAGCTTTCTTT
CASSLRGHTEAFF
>TRBD2|TRBJ2-7|TRBV5-8
TGTGCCAGCAGCCAAAGCGGGGGGGTCTACGAGCAGTACTTC
CASSQSGGVYEQYF
>NA|TRBJ2-3|TRBV18
TGTGCCAGCTCACCAAGTGGGGGGGCCGCAGATACGCAGTATTTT
CASSPSGGAADTQYF
>NA|TRBJ2-3|TRBV13
TGTGCCAGCAGCCCCGGGGACACAGATACGCAGTATTTT
CASSPGDTDTQYF